A single sample gave rise to the 5 T cell receptor beta chains below, sequenced in a study of T cell responses to AZD1222 COVID-19 vaccine. This table comes from immunoSEQ multiplex PCR, and its TCRdb copy is limited to in-frame clones, with some not included. The table records some 130,000 clones, 70% to 90% of them present only once. The sample was peripheral blood, taken on day 0 of AZD1222 vaccination. These receptor sequences come from an adult in good health.

V and J are TRBV10-1 and TRBJ2-3, with TRBD2 identical over 10 bases. Germline V lookup: CDR1 WNHNN, CDR2 SYGVQD (reference sequence). J was trimmed by 6 bases and V by 4 bases; bases with no gene match: 13. The CDR3 runs to 17 residues. CDR3: CASSAVAGGTLTDTQYF. The CDR3 coding sequence is TGCGCCAGCAGTGCTGTAGCGGGGGGAACCCTTACGGATACGCAGTATTTT.

This chain uses TRBV5-1 with TRBJ1-1; D perhaps matches TRBD1 (5 bases). Germline CDR1 and CDR2: SGHRS and YFSETQ. V was shortened by 0 bases and J by 5 bases, with 11 bases between the two germline ends. The CDR3 extends over 14 amino acids. The CDR3 sequence: CASSLEGRGTEAFF. The CDR3 DNA follows: TGCGCCAGCAGCTTGGAGGGGCGCGGGACTGAAGCTTTCTTT.

This chain connects TRBV15 to TRBJ1-5; D is uncertain. The CDR3 runs 15 residues. V was trimmed by 5 bases and J by 5 bases, leaving 16 bases between them. Germline-derived CDR1 and CDR2 are LNHNV and YYDKDF (reference sequence). CDR3 in amino acids: CATSPLEDFHQPQHF. In DNA, the CDR3 is TGTGCCACCAGCCCCTTAGAGGACTTTCATCAGCCCCAGCATTTT.

The chain has TRBV5-1 and TRBJ1-1, with D hard to call. CDR3 length: 13 residues. V dropped 4 bases and J dropped 10 bases, with 17 bases sitting between them. The germline V gene encodes CDR1 SGHRS and CDR2 YFSETQ. The CDR3 coding sequence is TGCGCCAGCAGCCCGGCGGTTAAAGAGGGAGCTTTCTTT. Its protein product is CASSPAVKEGAFF. Supplemented by reference TRBV5-1 and TRBJ1-1, the full variable domain reads KAGVTQTPRYLIKTRGQQVTLSCSPISGHRSVSWYQQTPGQGLQFLFEYFSETQRNKGNFPGRFSGRQFSNSRSEMNVSTLELGDSALYLCASSPAVKEGAFFGQGTRLTVV.

The rearrangement links TRBV21-1 to TRBJ1-2. TRBV21-1 is described as a pseudogene. The CDR3 has 18 amino acids. CDR3 DNA sequence: TGTGCCAGCAGCAACCGAGGTCGGGGAGGGACCTCTAACTATGGCTACACCTTC. Translated, it gives CASSNRGRGGTSNYGYTF.